Presented here are 31 T cell receptor beta chains from one specimen sequenced in a study of shared clonotypes between healthy human individuals. Only in-frame clones appear in the TCRdb table, and some are missing; sequencing was by immunoSEQ multiplex PCR. The sample includes more than 2 million clones, 80% to 95% seen only once; the top ten take roughly 1.7%. CD45RO-negative cells were positively selected for CCR7, leaving out terminally differentiated effector memory CD45RA+ cells. The source material was naive CD8+ T cells from PBMCs. These receptor sequences come from a young man in good health. Some clones in this sample may be carry-over from other donors' samples.

This sequence joins TRBV19 and TRBJ2-3; perhaps TRBD2 as D (6 bases). Germline CDR1 LNHDA, CDR2 SQIVND (reference sequence). Trimming cost V 6 bases and J 5 bases, with 9 bases left between them. This CDR3 comprises 12 residues. The CDR3 region is CASSGSVDTQYF. The CDR3 DNA follows: TGTGCCAGTAGCGGGAGCGTAGATACGCAGTATTTT.

The chain recombines TRBV9 with TRBJ1-2, with D possibly matching TRBD1 (5 bases). The CDR3 sequence is 16 residues long. Trimming stripped 4 bases from V and 2 bases from J, with 18 bases between. Germline values: CDR1 SGDLS, CDR2 YYNGEE. The CDR3 nucleotides read TGTGCCAGCAGCCCTAACCCGGGGACGTCGAACTATGGCTACACCTTC. It translates to CASSPNPGTSNYGYTF. The variable domain in full, completed from reference TRBV9 and TRBJ1-2, reads DSGVTQTPKHLITATGQRVTLRCSPRSGDLSVYWYQQSLDQGLQFLIQYYNGEERAKGNILERFSAQQFPDLHSELNLSSLELGDSALYFCASSPNPGTSNYGYTFGSGTRLTVV.

This sequence joins TRBV5-1 and TRBJ2-1, with 12 bases lining up with TRBD2. Germline assignment: CDR1 SGHRS and CDR2 YFSETQ. V lost 1 base to trimming and J lost 6 bases; unmatched junction nucleotides: 2. This CDR3 spans 15 amino acids. For the CDR3, the DNA is TGCGCCAGCAGCTTGCCTAGCGGGAGGGCCAATGAGCAGTTCTTC. It is translated as CASSLPSGRANEQFF.

The sample holds one count of this clone. This chain uses TRBV28 with TRBJ2-1; possible D gene TRBD2, 6 bases. This CDR3 is built from 17 residues. V was trimmed by 2 bases and J by 8 bases, leaving 22 bases between them. Germline V gene sequence: CDR1 MDHEN, CDR2 SYDVKM. The CDR3 region is CASSLLSARDFGYEQFF. The CDR3 DNA follows: TGTGCCAGCAGTTTACTTTCGGCCCGGGACTTTGGCTATGAGCAGTTCTTC. The full variable domain, in which reference TRBV28 and TRBJ2-1 provide the parts outside the CDR3, is DVKVTQSSRYLVKRTGEKVFLECVQDMDHENMFWYRQDPGLGLRLIYFSYDVKMKEKGDIPEGYSVSREKKERFSLILESASTNQTSMYLCASSLLSARDFGYEQFFGPGTRLTVL.

J is TRBJ2-2 and V is TRBV7-9; 7 bases match TRBD1. V was pared by 6 bases and J by 5 bases, with 9 bases of the junction left unmatched. This CDR3 contains 15 residues. Germline V gene lookup returns CDR1 SEHNR and CDR2 FQNEAQ (reference sequence). The CDR3: CASSPTGVPTGELFF. The CDR3 DNA is TGTGCCAGCAGTCCCACAGGGGTTCCGACCGGGGAGCTGTTTTTT. The full variable domain, rest sourced from reference TRBV7-9 and TRBJ2-2, is DTGVSQNPRHKITKRGQNVTFRCDPISEHNRLYWYRQTLGQGPEFLTYFQNEAQLEKSRLLSDRFSAERPKGSFSTLEIQRTEQGDSAMYLCASSPTGVPTGELFFGEGSRLTVL.

With regard to this clone: At the DNA level, this CDR3 is encoded by other sequences in the same sample as well. The V and J genes are TRBV27 and TRBJ1-5; 7 bases fit TRBD1. J lost 5 bases, V lost 2 bases, and 3 bases had no gene match. In germline, CDR1 is MNHEY, CDR2 SMNVEV (reference sequence). The CDR3 length is 14 residues. As DNA, the CDR3 is TGTGCCAGCAGTTTACGGCAGGGGGATCAGCCCCAGCATTTT. Its protein is CASSLRQGDQPQHF.

This clone was recorded a few times. V and J are TRBV6-1 and TRBJ1-1; D not certain. The CDR3 is 13 amino acids. The V end lost 3 bases, the J end lost 0 bases, and 5 bases lay between the germline ends. Germline V lookup: CDR1 MNHNS, CDR2 SASEGT. The CDR3 is CASSERLNTEAFF. In DNA form, the CDR3 reads TGTGCCAGCAGTGAGAGGTTGAACACTGAAGCTTTCTTT.

The chain is built from TRBV10-2 and TRBJ2-3; D is unclear. Germline V lookup: CDR1 WSHSY, CDR2 SAAADI. V was clipped by 3 bases and J by 0 bases, with 13 bases between them. This CDR3 comprises 16 residues. The CDR3 sequence is CASSDPESRSTDTQYF. CDR3 nucleotides: TGCGCCAGCAGTGATCCCGAAAGCCGTAGCACAGATACGCAGTATTTT.

V gene TRBV9 combines with J gene TRBJ2-1; 9 nucleotides align to TRBD2. CDR1 is SGDLS and CDR2 is YYNGEE in the germline V gene. The CDR3 sequence is 19 residues long. J lost 4 bases, V lost 6 bases, and 20 bases had no gene match. The CDR3 spells CASTVGGGGLAGKYNEQFF. The DNA of the CDR3 is TGTGCCAGCACCGTCGGAGGGGGCGGCCTAGCGGGGAAATACAATGAGCAGTTCTTC.

This clone was detected once. The same CDR3 can be traced to other DNA sequences in this sample. In DNA form, the CDR3 reads TGTGCCAGCAGTTTAAGAGGGTCGAACACTGAAGCTTTCTTT. Translated, it gives CASSLRGSNTEAFF. V usage is TRBV28 and J usage is TRBJ1-1; D gene uncertain. In germline, CDR1 is MDHEN, CDR2 SYDVKM. Trimming removed 2 bases at V and 1 base at J, with 8 bases between. This CDR3 comprises 14 residues. The complete variable domain, with remaining parts taken from reference TRBV28 and TRBJ1-1, reads DVKVTQSSRYLVKRTGEKVFLECVQDMDHENMFWYRQDPGLGLRLIYFSYDVKMKEKGDIPEGYSVSREKKERFSLILESASTNQTSMYLCASSLRGSNTEAFFGQGTRLTVV.

V gene TRBV19 combines with J gene TRBJ2-5; 7 bases match TRBD1. Germline loops: CDR1 LNHDA, CDR2 SQIVND (reference sequence). The CDR3 has 14 amino acids. V shed 3 bases, J shed 4 bases, and the junction held 5 bases outside the gene matches. CDR3 in amino acids: CASSIRTGPETQYF. The DNA for the CDR3 is TGTGCCAGTAGTATTAGGACAGGCCCAGAGACCCAGTACTTC.

This clone was counted a single time. The chain couples TRBV7-9 to TRBJ2-7; D gene unclear. The germline V gene has CDR1 SEHNR and CDR2 FQNEAQ (reference sequence). The CDR3 runs 14 residues. V was trimmed by 5 bases and J by 1 base, leaving 12 bases between them. The CDR3 nucleotides read TGTGCCAGCAGCCGTTGGGCTGAATCCTACGAGCAGTACTTC. Protein sequence: CASSRWAESYEQYF.

This clone showed up just once. The chain has TRBV28 and TRBJ2-2, with 8 bases identical to TRBD1. There are 17 residues in the CDR3. Trimming cost V 9 bases and J 0 bases; bases outside gene matches: 12. The germline V gene encodes CDR1 MDHEN and CDR2 SYDVKM. CDR3 protein: CASKTNRDRTNTGELFF. Written as DNA, the CDR3 is TGTGCCAGTAAGACCAACCGGGACAGGACGAACACCGGGGAGCTGTTTTTT. Variable domain in full (rest from reference TRBV28 and TRBJ2-2): DVKVTQSSRYLVKRTGEKVFLECVQDMDHENMFWYRQDPGLGLRLIYFSYDVKMKEKGDIPEGYSVSREKKERFSLILESASTNQTSMYLCASKTNRDRTNTGELFFGEGSRLTVL.

The chain links TRBV5-1 to TRBJ2-3, with 7 nucleotides matching TRBD1. The CDR3 spans 15 residues. Trimming at V came to 4 bases and at J to 0 bases, leaving 5 bases not matched to a gene. The V gene's germline CDR1 is SGHRS and CDR2 YFSETQ. In DNA form, the CDR3 reads TGCGCCAGCAGCGACAGGGCGGTGAGCACAGATACGCAGTATTTT. Its protein is CASSDRAVSTDTQYF.

The J gene is TRBJ2-1, the V gene TRBV7-3; no clear D gene. V was cut by 4 bases and J by 7 bases, with 17 bases left in between. The CDR3 is 15 residues long. Germline V gives CDR1 SGHTA, CDR2 FQGTGA. The CDR3 region is CASSSNEPWSNEQFF. CDR3 DNA: TGTGCCAGCAGCTCGAACGAACCCTGGTCGAATGAGCAGTTCTTC.

Worth noting for this clone: Additional DNA sequences in this sample encode the identical CDR3. The rearrangement links TRBV9 to TRBJ2-2; weak D call: TRBD2 (5 bases). CDR1 and CDR2 (germline): SGDLS, YYNGEE. This CDR3 spans 15 amino acids. V gave up 3 bases and J gave up 0 bases, with 9 bases separating them. Written as DNA, the CDR3 is TGTGCCAGCAGCGAAACCGGGACGAACACCGGGGAGCTGTTTTTT. Encoded protein: CASSETGTNTGELFF.

CDR3: CASSSGTGSSYEQYF. DNA for the CDR3: TGCGCCAGCAGCTCCGGGACAGGGAGCTCCTACGAGCAGTACTTC. V and J are TRBV5-1 and TRBJ2-7, with TRBD1 matching 9 bases. Germline V gene data show CDR1 as SGHRS and CDR2 as YFSETQ. The CDR3 contains 15 residues. V gave up 3 bases and J gave up 0 bases; unmatched junction bases: 4.

The chain couples TRBV27 to TRBJ2-1, with a tentative D call TRBD2 (5 bases). The V end lost 1 base, the J end lost 5 bases, and 12 bases lay between the germline ends. Germline V gene sequence: CDR1 MNHEY, CDR2 SMNVEV (reference sequence). CDR3 length: 15 residues. CDR3 sequence (DNA): TGTGCCAGCAGTTTATATCGGGGTACCGACAATGAGCAGTTCTTC. It yields the protein CASSLYRGTDNEQFF.

This chain joins TRBV5-1 and TRBJ1-2; TRBD1 might be the D (5 bases). The CDR3 has 16 residues. In germline, CDR1 is SGHRS, CDR2 YFSETQ. V was shortened by 7 bases and J by 4 bases, with 23 bases between the two germline ends. The CDR3 sequence: CASAIVGRGTPYGYTF. CDR3 coding DNA: TGCGCCAGCGCAATCGTCGGGAGGGGAACCCCCTATGGCTACACCTTC.

This clone was found once. The J gene is TRBJ2-7, the V gene TRBV27; TRBD1 matches at 8 bases. V shed 5 bases, J shed 5 bases, and the junction held 8 bases outside the gene matches. The CDR3 has 14 residues. The germline gives CDR1 MNHEY, CDR2 SMNVEV (reference sequence). Here the CDR3 reads CASSLDREDDEQYF. The CDR3 DNA sequence: TGTGCCAGCAGTCTGGACAGGGAGGACGACGAGCAGTACTTC.

J is TRBJ1-5 and V is TRBV10-2; 9 nucleotides line up with TRBD1. From germline, CDR1 is WSHSY and CDR2 SAAADI. CDR3 length equals 18 residues. After removal of 0 bases from V and 0 bases from J, the junction contained 6 bases not matched to a gene. CDR3 bases: TGCGCCAGCAGTGAGTCAGGGACAGGGATCTATAGCAATCAGCCCCAGCATTTT. Amino acid sequence: CASSESGTGIYSNQPQHF.

This clone was counted once. This CDR3 is also generated by other DNA sequences in the sample. The rearrangement links TRBV9 to TRBJ2-2; 7 bases agree with TRBD1. V lost 3 bases and J lost 6; bases outside the gene matches: 2. The CDR3 runs to 13 residues. Germline assignment: CDR1 SGDLS and CDR2 YYNGEE. As DNA, the CDR3 is TGTGCCAGCAGCGAGGGGGCTTCCGGGGAGCTGTTTTTT. It codes for CASSEGASGELFF.

CDR3 loop: CASREIQGGFTDTQYF. CDR3 bases: TGTGCCAGTAGAGAGATACAAGGAGGCTTCACAGATACGCAGTATTTT. The chain has TRBV19 and TRBJ2-3; weak D call: TRBD2 (5 bases). With 6 bases removed from V and 2 bases from J, the gap between germline ends came to 18 bases. CDR3 size: 16 residues. Germline V gene sequence: CDR1 LNHDA, CDR2 SQIVND (reference sequence).

The gene calls are TRBV7-9 and TRBJ2-5, with 10 bases lining up with TRBD2. Germline loops: CDR1 SEHNR, CDR2 FQNEAQ (reference sequence). The V segment lost 5 bases and the J segment 5 bases; nucleotides outside the gene matches: 14. The CDR3 consists of 17 residues. The chain's CDR3 is CASSARGLADPLETQYF. The CDR3 nucleotides read TGTGCCAGCAGCGCCAGAGGACTAGCGGATCCCCTGGAGACCCAGTACTTC.

About this clone: The sample holds other DNA sequences that translate to the same CDR3. The chain is built from TRBV27 and TRBJ2-7; D unclear. V was clipped by 2 bases and J by 7 bases, with 6 bases between them. CDR3 size: 11 residues. Per the germline V gene, CDR1 is MNHEY and CDR2 is SMNVEV (reference sequence). CDR3 nucleotides: TGTGCCAGCAGTTTAGGCGGAGAGCAGTACTTC. Translation: CASSLGGEQYF.

The J gene is TRBJ2-3, the V gene TRBV28; D perhaps matches TRBD2 (6 bases). The V and J ends lost 10 bases and 4 bases respectively, with 18 bases between them. Germline loops: CDR1 MDHEN, CDR2 SYDVKM. The CDR3 is 14 amino acids. DNA for the CDR3: TGTGCCATCAGCAGGAGGGTTTGGGCAGATACGCAGTATTTT. Its translation: CAISRRVWADTQYF.

A word on this clone: Other DNA sequences in the sample encode the same CDR3. This rearrangement joins TRBV28 to TRBJ2-7; TRBD2 is a possible D gene (6 bases). CDR3 length: 14 amino acids. Germline V gives CDR1 MDHEN, CDR2 SYDVKM. V was clipped by 2 bases and J by 2 bases, with 10 bases between them. CDR3 in DNA: TGTGCCAGCAGTTTAGACGGGGGTGCCTACGAGCAGTACTTC. As protein: CASSLDGGAYEQYF.

The rearrangement joins TRBV9 to TRBJ1-2; 7 nucleotides align to TRBD1. The V and J ends lost 3 bases and 1 base, in that order; junction bases with no gene match: 6. The germline CDR1 and CDR2 sequences are SGDLS and YYNGEE. The CDR3 extends over 15 amino acids. CDR3 sequence (DNA): TGTGCCAGCAGCGCCGTAGGGGGCATTAACTATGGCTACACCTTC. Amino acids: CASSAVGGINYGYTF.

As regards this clone: The same CDR3 can be traced to other DNA sequences in this sample. This chain connects TRBV6-5 to TRBJ2-3; 9 bases align to TRBD1. Germline loops: CDR1 MNHEY, CDR2 SVGAGI. This CDR3 region has 14 residues. The trim removed 5 bases at V and 4 bases at J, leaving 4 bases unmatched. In DNA form, the CDR3 reads TGTGCCAGCAGTACCGGACAGGGGCCAGATACGCAGTATTTT. It is translated as CASSTGQGPDTQYF.

This clone showed up just a few times. This CDR3 is also generated by other DNA sequences in the sample. The rearrangement joins TRBV6-1 to TRBJ2-7; D unresolved. Germline V lookup: CDR1 MNHNS, CDR2 SASEGT. V was clipped by 0 bases and J by 3 bases, with 9 bases between them. CDR3 size: 14 residues. CDR3 in amino acids: CASSEAGSGYEQYF. For the CDR3, the DNA is TGTGCCAGCAGTGAAGCGGGTTCCGGCTACGAGCAGTACTTC.

The chain joins TRBV6-6 to TRBJ2-3, with D perhaps matching TRBD2 (6 bases). The germline V and J ends were trimmed by 7 bases and 2 bases, with 10 bases remaining between them. The CDR3 has 13 residues. CDR1 and CDR2 (germline): MNHNY, SVGAGI (reference sequence). The CDR3 coding sequence is TGTGCCAGCACCGTAGCGGTCACAGATACGCAGTATTTT. It is translated as CASTVAVTDTQYF.